This passage covers 25 T cell receptor beta chains from one sample sequenced in a study of T cells in Graves' hyperthyroidism and ophthalmopathy. Template material for amplifying TCR beta CDR3 regions consisted of RNA transcripts. First-round RT-PCR targeting the TCR CDR3 was performed with the HTBI primer set. Each CDR3 protein is one row after TCRdb ran MiXCR on the multiplex PCR reads. The sample comprises hundreds of thousands of distinct CDR3 sequences, 15% to 20% of which are singletons, and around 28% rests with the top ten. Specimen: blood. The receptors were gathered from a young woman with Graves' ophthalmopathy.

This clonotype was seen many times. This sequence joins TRBV6-1 and TRBJ1-2, with D maybe TRBD1 (5 bases). V lost 5 bases and J 0 bases, leaving 22 bases between the germline ends. This CDR3 spans 18 amino acids. Looked up from germline, CDR1 is MNHNS and CDR2 is SASEGT. The CDR3 spells CASSRGDLTRQTNYGYTF. The CDR3 DNA is TGTGCCAGCAGTCGGGGGGATTTGACACGCCAGACTAACTATGGCTACACCTTC.

This clonotype occurred many times. The chain is built from TRBV27 and TRBJ2-1; 7 nucleotides match TRBD1. The junction had 6 bases not matched to a gene; V was cut back by 4 bases and J by 0 bases. The length of the CDR3 is 16 residues. Germline V CDR1 and CDR2: MNHEY, SMNVEV (reference sequence). Here the CDR3 DNA reads TGTGCCAGCAGTTCGGGGACAGTACGCTCCTACAATGAGCAGTTCTTC. Translated, it gives CASSSGTVRSYNEQFF.

This clonotype was detected many times. The chain recombines TRBV3-1 with TRBJ1-5; D not resolved. The V end was cut by 3 bases, the J end by 4 bases, with 7 bases between. Germline assignment: CDR1 LGHDT and CDR2 YNNKEL (reference sequence). The CDR3 is 13 residues long. CDR3 residues: CASSQRTNQPQHF. The CDR3 DNA is TGTGCCAGCAGCCAGAGGACGAATCAGCCCCAGCATTTT.

This clonotype was observed many times. This chain joins TRBV19 and TRBJ1-2, with 8 bases identical to TRBD1. CDR1 and CDR2 (germline): LNHDA, SQIVND (reference sequence). V was pared by 3 bases and J by 5 bases, with 8 bases of the junction left unmatched. The CDR3 spans 15 residues. In DNA, the CDR3 is TGTGCCAGTAGTATTCTAGGACAGGGATTATATGGCTACACCTTC. Translation gives CASSILGQGLYGYTF.

This clonotype was detected only a few times. This rearrangement joins TRBV9 to TRBJ1-1; tentative D call: TRBD1 (5 bases). Germline CDR1 SGDLS, CDR2 YYNGEE. Trimming stripped 2 bases from V and 4 bases from J, with 12 bases between. The CDR3 runs 14 residues. Here the CDR3 DNA reads TGTGCCAGCAGCGTGGGGGACTTAGGCACTGAAGCTTTCTTT. Translating gives CASSVGDLGTEAFF. Looking up the rest from reference TRBV9 and TRBJ1-1 gives the full variable domain: DSGVTQTPKHLITATGQRVTLRCSPRSGDLSVYWYQQSLDQGLQFLIQYYNGEERAKGNILERFSAQQFPDLHSELNLSSLELGDSALYFCASSVGDLGTEAFFGQGTRLTVV.

This clonotype appeared a few times. A much larger clone sits a single nucleotide away, making a read error possible. The V gene is TRBV6-1, the J gene TRBJ2-7; D might be TRBD1 or TRBD2, each matching 6 bases. Germline V gene lookup returns CDR1 MNHNS and CDR2 SASEGT. The CDR3 is 14 amino acids. V was shortened by 5 bases and J by 3 bases, with 14 bases between the two germline ends. DNA of the CDR3: TGTGCCAGCAGTAAAAGGGGGGCTAGCTACGAGCAGTACTTC. Translating gives CASSKRGASYEQYF.

The chain couples TRBV19 to TRBJ2-2; 9 positions match TRBD2. V gave up 4 bases and J gave up 2 bases; unmatched junction bases: 14. The CDR3 runs 19 residues. CDR1 and CDR2 from the germline V gene are LNHDA and SQIVND (reference sequence). This chain's CDR3 is CASSKILAGSKINTGELFF. CDR3 nucleotides: TGTGCCAGTAGTAAAATACTAGCGGGTAGCAAAATCAACACCGGGGAGCTGTTTTTT.

This clonotype came up many times. The chain links TRBV5-1 to TRBJ2-1, with TRBD2 identical over 8 bases. Unmatched junction bases numbered 3, after V lost 0 bases and J lost 1 base. This CDR3 comprises 16 residues. Looked up from germline, CDR1 is SGHRS and CDR2 is YFSETQ. The CDR3 nucleotides read TGCGCCAGCAGCTTGGTAGCGGGGTATTCCTACAATGAGCAGTTCTTC. Its protein product is CASSLVAGYSYNEQFF.

This clonotype came up a few times. Germline and junction disagree at one end, which may indicate a read error. The chain couples TRBV28 to TRBJ2-5; D might be TRBD2 (7 bases). In germline, CDR1 is MDHEN, CDR2 SYDVKM. This CDR3 is 13 amino acids long. As DNA, the CDR3 is TGTACCAGCAGTTTAGGGGGAGGGGAGACCCAGTACTTC. Its protein is CTSSLGGGETQYF.

This clonotype was detected only a few times. The chain uses TRBV4-1 and TRBJ2-5; the match to TRBD2 covers 10 bases. The trim removed 0 bases at V and 9 bases at J, leaving 10 bases unmatched. This CDR3 comprises 16 residues. The germline gives CDR1 MGHRA, CDR2 YSYEKL. CDR3 region: CASSQDGTSVPQAQYF. The CDR3 coding sequence is TGCGCCAGCAGCCAAGACGGGACTAGCGTACCTCAGGCCCAGTACTTC.

V usage is TRBV30 and J usage is TRBJ2-7; TRBD1 agrees at 10 bases. Per the germline V gene, CDR1 is GTSNPN and CDR2 is SVGIG (reference sequence). This CDR3 region has 15 residues. The J segment lost 2 bases and the V segment lost 0 bases, leaving 4 bases of the junction unmatched. The chain's CDR3 is CAWSVGGQGPYEQYF. DNA of the CDR3: TGTGCCTGGAGTGTTGGGGGACAGGGGCCCTACGAGCAGTACTTC.

This clonotype was counted only a few times. The chain couples TRBV10-3 to TRBJ2-2, with D perhaps being TRBD1 or TRBD2 (5 bases each). The V end was cut by 3 bases, the J end by 6 bases, with 14 bases between. Germline loops: CDR1 ENHRY, CDR2 SYGVKD. This CDR3 is 15 amino acids long. CDR3 sequence (DNA): TGTGCCATCAGTGAATGGGGGACGATCGCCGGGGAGCTGTTTTTT. It yields the protein CAISEWGTIAGELFF.

This clonotype was recorded once. The genes are TRBV12-3 or TRBV12-4 and TRBJ2-3; 8 positions agree with TRBD1. The CDR3 covers 14 residues. V dropped 6 bases and J dropped 8; count of bases not matched to a gene: 10. The CDR3 DNA sequence: TGTGCCAGCAGCTCCGGACAGGGACGAGGTACGCAGTATTTT. Translation: CASSSGQGRGTQYF.

On this clonotype: It may be a read error: a sequence one base away is much more abundant. The rearrangement uses TRBV5-1 and TRBJ1-2, with 10 bases lining up with TRBD1. This CDR3 spans 16 amino acids. J lost 5 bases, V lost 0 bases, and 7 bases had no gene match. Germline V gives CDR1 SGHRS, CDR2 YFSETQ. For the CDR3, the DNA is TGCGCCAGCAGCTTGGGGCCGACAGGGGGCGCTTATGGCTACACCTTC. Protein sequence: CASSLGPTGGAYGYTF.

This clonotype has at least ten counts. V is TRBV27 and J is TRBJ2-7; maybe TRBD1 (5 bases). The CDR3 consists of 15 residues. The V end lost 2 bases, the J end lost 0 bases, and 11 bases lay between the germline ends. Germline CDR1 and CDR2: MNHEY and SMNVEV (reference sequence). CDR3 protein: CASSLGAVSSYEQYF. In DNA form, the CDR3 reads TGTGCCAGCAGTTTAGGGGCGGTAAGCTCCTACGAGCAGTACTTC.

The rearrangement joins TRBV27 to TRBJ2-3, with D possibly being TRBD2 (7 bases). V lost 5 bases to trimming and J lost 3 bases, with 15 bases between them. Germline assignment: CDR1 MNHEY and CDR2 SMNVEV (reference sequence). CDR3 length equals 15 residues. CDR3 DNA: TGTGCCAGCAGTCAACGGGGGGCTCGGACAGATACGCAGTATTTT. Its translation: CASSQRGARTDTQYF.

This clonotype was detected ten times or more. This chain links TRBV6-1 with TRBJ1-2; no definite D call. The CDR3 totals 12 residues. Per the germline V gene, CDR1 is MNHNS and CDR2 is SASEGT. Trimming removed 1 base from V and 4 bases from J, with 4 bases in between. CDR3 nucleotides: TGTGCCAGCAGTGAAGATACCTATGGCTACACCTTC. Translation: CASSEDTYGYTF.

This clonotype was seen repeatedly, ten times or more. The chain is built from TRBV2 and TRBJ2-7; D perhaps matches TRBD2 (6 bases). The germline gives CDR1 SNHLY, CDR2 FYNNEI. V lost 10 bases and J 3 bases, leaving 16 bases between the germline ends. The CDR3 runs to 13 residues. The CDR3 protein is CAKSAGGFYEQYF. In DNA, the CDR3 is TGTGCCAAATCAGCGGGTGGATTCTACGAGCAGTACTTC.

The chain is built from TRBV6-1 and TRBJ2-4; no clear D. Germline assignment: CDR1 MNHNS and CDR2 SASEGT. This CDR3 is 12 amino acids long. With 7 bases removed from V and 14 bases from J, the gap between germline ends came to 18 bases. The CDR3 region has the DNA TGTGCCAGCACCAACTCAGGAGTGCTGGAGTACTTC. Translated: CASTNSGVLEYF.

The chain employs TRBV20-1 and TRBJ2-2; a possible D gene is TRBD1 (5 bases). Trimming pared 2 bases from V and 3 bases from J, leaving 10 bases between. CDR1 is DFQATT and CDR2 is SNEGSKA in the germline V gene (reference sequence). The CDR3 is made up of 14 amino acids. This CDR3 reads CSARFDRYTGELFF. CDR3 sequence (DNA): TGCAGTGCTAGATTTGACAGATACACCGGGGAGCTGTTTTTT.

This clonotype was counted ten times or more. In nucleotides, the CDR3 is TGCAGTGCTAGAGTGTCGGGGCCTAATTCACCCCTCCACTTT. Encoded protein: CSARVSGPNSPLHF. The chain employs TRBV20-1 and TRBJ1-6, with D maybe TRBD1 (5 bases). Germline loops: CDR1 DFQATT, CDR2 SNEGSKA (reference sequence). V dropped 1 base and J dropped 6 bases, with 10 bases sitting between them. This CDR3 spans 14 amino acids.

This clonotype was detected ten times or more. The chain links TRBV6-5 to TRBJ1-1, with 11 bases that match TRBD1. Unmatched junction bases numbered 4, after V lost 0 bases and J lost 4 bases. This CDR3 is built from 16 residues. CDR1 is MNHEY and CDR2 is SVGAGI in the germline V gene. CDR3: CASSYSGTGGGTEAFF. The DNA for the CDR3 is TGTGCCAGCAGTTACTCGGGGACAGGGGGTGGCACTGAAGCTTTCTTT.

This clonotype has a count of ten or more. The CDR3 protein is CASSLGHTKNIQYF. DNA of the CDR3: TGTGCCAGCAGCTTGGGACATACCAAAAACATTCAGTACTTC. The chain joins TRBV7-2 to TRBJ2-4; D might be TRBD1 (6 bases). The germline CDR1 and CDR2 sequences are SGHTA and FQGNSA. The V gene lost 3 bases and the J gene lost 2 bases, with 8 bases spanning the gap. The CDR3 has 14 amino acids.

This clonotype was observed at least ten times. This chain uses TRBV6-1 with TRBJ1-1; D gene unclear. Germline CDR1 and CDR2: MNHNS and SASEGT. The ends were cut back, 4 bases at V and 1 base at J, with 10 bases in the middle. CDR3 size: 14 residues. CDR3 DNA: TGTGCCAGCAGTGTTACCATTACGAACACTGAAGCTTTCTTT. Amino acids: CASSVTITNTEAFF.

This clonotype showed up many times. DNA for the CDR3: TGCGCCAGCAGCCAAGATCTATCCAGGGGGGCAGGGAAACAGCCCCAGCATTTT. Translating it yields CASSQDLSRGAGKQPQHF. The chain uses TRBV4-1 and TRBJ1-5; the match to TRBD1 covers 7 bases. V was pared by 0 bases and J by 7 bases, with 15 bases of the junction left unmatched. Germline V gene data show CDR1 as MGHRA and CDR2 as YSYEKL. This CDR3 comprises 18 residues.